Listed here are 8 T cell receptor beta chains from one sample, sequenced in a study of T cell clonotyping in hematopoietic cell transplantation. Time point of the sample: recipient sample about 28 days before transplant, after cytoreduction. Assay used: immunoSEQ multiplex PCR; TCRdb lists only in-frame clones, some missing. This sample has 20,000 to 25,000 clones; roughly nine tenths occur once, and the top ten carry 3.7%. Here the sequenced sample was peripheral blood mononuclear cells, taken before stem cell transplant. These receptor sequences come from a man in his late teens or twenties with biphenotypic leukemia. Some clones in this sample may be carry-over from other donors' samples.

This clone was seen a few times. The J gene is TRBJ1-3, the V gene TRBV19; D possibly corresponds to TRBD1 (6 bases). The CDR3 runs to 14 residues. Germline V gives CDR1 LNHDA, CDR2 SQIVND (reference sequence). V lost 7 bases and J 4 bases, leaving 14 bases between the germline ends. The CDR3 nucleotides are TGTGCCAGTACGCGGGGGCGCGCAGGAAACACCATATATTTT. It yields the protein CASTRGRAGNTIYF. Full variable domain (outside the CDR3, taken from reference TRBV19 and TRBJ1-3): DGGITQSPKYLFRKEGQNVTLSCEQNLNHDAMYWYRQDPGQGLRLIYYSQIVNDFQKGDIAEGYSVSREKKESFPLTVTSAQKNPTAFYLCASTRGRAGNTIYFGEGSWLTVV.

The sample holds one count of this clone. This chain joins TRBV2 and TRBJ2-3; no reliable D call. CDR3 length equals 12 residues. V lost 2 bases, J lost 6 bases, and 6 bases lay in between. In germline, CDR1 is SNHLY, CDR2 FYNNEI. CDR3 nucleotides: TGTGCCAGCAGTGAATTACGGGATACGCAGTATTTT. Translating gives CASSELRDTQYF. The full variable domain, rest sourced from reference TRBV2 and TRBJ2-3, is EPEVTQTPSHQVTQMGQEVILRCVPISNHLYFYWYRQILGQKVEFLVSFYNNEISEKSEIFDDQFSVERPDGSNFTLKIRSTKLEDSAMYFCASSELRDTQYFGPGTRLTVL.

The rearrangement links TRBV10-3 to TRBJ1-3, with 7 bases fitting TRBD1. Germline lookup yields CDR1 ENHRY and CDR2 SYGVKD. V gave up 8 bases and J gave up 4 bases; unmatched junction bases: 5. This CDR3 spans 13 amino acids. This CDR3 is CAIQTGRGNTIYF. Written as DNA, the CDR3 is TGTGCCATCCAGACAGGGAGGGGAAACACCATATATTTT.

CDR3 protein: CSVAPVADTEAFF. The CDR3 nucleotides read TGCAGCGTTGCCCCGGTGGCTGACACTGAAGCTTTCTTT. V is TRBV29-1 and J is TRBJ1-1; D is ambiguous. V lost 4 bases and J 3 bases, leaving 12 bases between the germline ends. Germline V gene lookup returns CDR1 SQVTM and CDR2 ANQGSEA. The CDR3 contains 13 residues.

The chain is built from TRBV2 and TRBJ2-2; D is possibly TRBD1 (5 bases). The CDR3 extends over 14 amino acids. V dropped 6 bases and J dropped 5 bases, with 13 bases sitting between them. Germline CDR1 and CDR2: SNHLY and FYNNEI. The CDR3 spells CASSAGLRTGELFF. CDR3 sequence (DNA): TGTGCCAGCAGCGCAGGGTTGCGGACCGGGGAGCTGTTTTTT.

This clone was counted a single time. This chain uses TRBV6-1 with TRBJ1-2; D unclear. CDR3 size: 15 residues. Germline V gene lookup returns CDR1 MNHNS and CDR2 SASEGT. The V end lost 6 bases, the J end lost 7 bases, and 21 bases lay between the germline ends. CDR3 sequence (DNA): TGTGCCAGCAGAAAGACGAACTATCCCTTGGTTGGCTACACCTTC. Residues: CASRKTNYPLVGYTF.

The chain has TRBV5-6 and TRBJ1-5; D call uncertain. Germline-derived CDR1 and CDR2 are SGHDT and YYEEEE. The CDR3 totals 15 residues. V shed 3 bases and J shed 4 bases, with 14 bases lying between them. The CDR3 DNA reads TGTGCCAGCAGCTCCAGAGGGAAAGGAAATCAGCCCCAGCATTTT. Translated, it gives CASSSRGKGNQPQHF.

The chain joins TRBV5-1 to TRBJ2-3; D gene unclear. This CDR3 is built from 12 residues. The V and J ends lost 0 bases and 6 bases respectively, with 5 bases between them. From germline, CDR1 is SGHRS and CDR2 YFSETQ. As DNA, the CDR3 is TGCGCCAGCAGCTTGGAATCGGATACGCAGTATTTT. Its protein product is CASSLESDTQYF.